This passage covers 16 T cell receptor beta chains from one sample sequenced in a study of molecular identifiers for immune sequencing clone quantification. TCRdb re-derived calls from the PCR reads in MiXCR, one entry per CDR3 protein. The sample has some 320,000 distinct CDR3 sequences, 20% to 25% seen once. Sequenced: naive CD8+ T cells from blood, with Jurkat cell RNA spiked in. Subset meaning: FACS-sorted CD8+CD4-CCR7+CD45RA+ naive T cells. The receptors stem from a human donor in good health. Some libraries in this study had Jurkat cell RNA spiked in.

V usage is TRBV7-2 and J usage is TRBJ2-7, with D tentatively TRBD1 (6 bases). Deletions cut 2 bases from V and 2 bases from J, with 19 bases between. There are 17 residues in the CDR3. Germline V gene lookup returns CDR1 SGHTA and CDR2 FQGNSA. CDR3 residues: CASSLRPVDRIPYEQYF. The CDR3 DNA reads as TGTGCCAGCAGCTTAAGACCCGTTGACAGGATCCCCTACGAGCAGTACTTC. Using reference TRBV7-2 and TRBJ2-7 for the parts outside the CDR3, the full variable domain is GAGVSQSPSNKVTEKGKDVELRCDPISGHTALYWYRQSLGQGLEFLIYFQGNSAPDKSGLPSDRFSAERTGGSVSTLTIQRTQQEDSAVYLCASSLRPVDRIPYEQYFGPGTRLTVT.

Ten or more counts support this clonotype. The gene calls are TRBV12-3 or TRBV12-4 and TRBJ2-1, with 9 bases matching TRBD1. This CDR3 is 14 amino acids long. The J segment lost 9 bases and the V segment lost 2 bases, leaving 5 bases of the junction unmatched. CDR3 region: CASSLWDRVPEQFF. The CDR3 DNA follows: TGTGCCAGCAGTTTATGGGACAGGGTTCCTGAGCAGTTCTTC.

In its sample, this clonotype was seen many times. The V call is TRBV30, the J call TRBJ1-1, with D perhaps TRBD1 (6 bases). This CDR3 region has 13 residues. The V and J ends lost 3 bases and 4 bases respectively, with 12 bases between them. Per germline, CDR1 GTSNPN and CDR2 SVGIG (reference sequence). The CDR3: CAWRRGLATEAFF. Here the CDR3 DNA reads TGTGCCTGGAGGAGGGGGTTGGCCACTGAAGCTTTCTTT.

As regards this clonotype: This may be a read error, as it is one base from a much larger clone. In DNA, the CDR3 is TGTGCCATCAGTGATACCGGACAGGCAGATACGCAGTATTTT. This codes for CAISDTGQADTQYF. V and J are TRBV10-3 and TRBJ2-3; 7 bases fit TRBD1. The CDR3 contains 14 residues. The J segment lost 4 bases and the V segment lost 3 bases, leaving 4 bases of the junction unmatched. Germline CDR1 ENHRY, CDR2 SYGVKD.

This clonotype was counted many times. J is TRBJ1-1 and V is TRBV9; tentatively, D is TRBD1 (6 bases). The CDR3 has 14 amino acids. Germline-derived CDR1 and CDR2 are SGDLS and YYNGEE. V lost 0 bases, J lost 3 bases, and 9 bases lay in between. The CDR3 nucleotides read TGTGCCAGCAGCGTAGAGGGGGTGGACACTGAAGCTTTCTTT. Translation gives CASSVEGVDTEAFF.

This chain uses TRBV4-3 with TRBJ2-4; 8 nucleotides align to TRBD1. Unmatched junction bases numbered 9, after V lost 0 bases and J lost 2 bases. This CDR3 spans 18 amino acids. CDR1 and CDR2 (germline): LGHNA, YSLEER. The CDR3 bases are TGCGCCAGCAGCCAAGATCCGTGGCAGGGGGCGTCCAAAAACATTCAGTACTTC. Translation gives CASSQDPWQGASKNIQYF.

This clonotype was seen at least ten times. V and J are TRBV4-3 and TRBJ2-1, with 14 positions matching TRBD2. Trimming cost V 3 bases and J 9 bases; bases outside gene matches: 1. This CDR3 contains 14 residues. CDR1 and CDR2 (germline): LGHNA, YSLEER. The CDR3 coding sequence is TGCGCCAGCAGCCAGGGGACTAGCGGGAGTGAGCAGTTCTTC. This codes for CASSQGTSGSEQFF.

This clonotype occurred many times. The gene calls are TRBV6-5 and TRBJ2-7; D call uncertain. CDR1 and CDR2 from the germline V gene are MNHEY and SVGAGI. The CDR3 length is 15 residues. V gave up 0 bases and J gave up 2 bases, with 11 bases separating them. CDR3 sequence reads: CASSYSVDGTYEQYF. The CDR3 nucleotides read TGTGCCAGCAGTTACTCAGTGGACGGAACCTACGAGCAGTACTTC.

This clonotype has more than one count but fewer than ten. The chain links TRBV10-3 to TRBJ2-5; no clear D gene. Trimming took off 4 bases at V and 2 bases at J, with 11 bases between the two ends. The CDR3 totals 14 residues. The germline CDR1 and CDR2 sequences are ENHRY and SYGVKD. CDR3 loop: CAISGEGLQETQYF. In DNA, the CDR3 is TGTGCCATCAGTGGGGAAGGTCTACAAGAGACCCAGTACTTC.

To note about this clonotype: Since no conserved phenylalanine or tryptophan closes the CDR3, a read error is the likely cause. It is unclear where the CDR3 begins or ends on the DNA, so no DNA is shown, and the CDR3 is as TCRdb lists it. The chain employs TRBV29-1 and TRBJ1-1. The CDR3 spans 12 residues, counting both ends. Germline CDR1 is SQVTM and CDR2 is ANQGSEA. The CDR3: CSVVSGSTEALS.

In its sample, this clonotype was seen a few times. This chain connects TRBV4-3 to TRBJ2-7, with TRBD1 matching over 7 bases. Germline V CDR1 and CDR2: LGHNA, YSLEER. CDR3 length: 16 residues. The ends lost 0 bases at V and 4 bases at J; junction bases unmatched: 9. CDR3 residues: CASSQDRGRGTYEQYF. CDR3 DNA sequence: TGCGCCAGCAGCCAAGATAGGGGCAGGGGGACGTACGAGCAGTACTTC.

With respect to this clonotype: A much larger clone lies one base from this, so it may be a read error. The chain couples TRBV14 to TRBJ2-5; tentatively, D is TRBD2 (5 bases). Trimming removed 1 base at V and 1 base at J, with 19 bases between. Germline V gene lookup returns CDR1 SGHDN and CDR2 FVKESK. The CDR3 is made up of 18 amino acids. In DNA form, the CDR3 reads TGTGCCAGCAGCCAAGTATCCGGGGTAGGACCTCTCCAAGAGACCCAGTACTTC. Amino acid sequence: CASSQVSGVGPLQETQYF.

The chain employs TRBV27 and TRBJ2-3; D is possibly TRBD1 or TRBD2 (6 bases each). The germline V gene encodes CDR1 MNHEY and CDR2 SMNVEV (reference sequence). The CDR3 contains 15 residues. V lost 2 bases to trimming and J lost 5 bases, with 14 bases between them. The CDR3 DNA sequence: TGTGCCAGCAGTTTAGGGGGGCTTACATTAGATACGCAGTATTTT. It yields the protein CASSLGGLTLDTQYF.

Turning to this clonotype: This may be a read error: a much more frequent sequence differs by one nucleotide. This chain uses TRBV5-6 with TRBJ2-1; D unclear. The CDR3 loop spans 15 amino acids. Germline CDR1 reads SGHDT; CDR2 reads YYEEEE. In DNA, the CDR3 is TGTGCCAGCAGTCTCCGTCCCTTCGGCTACAATGAGCAGTCCTTC. It specifies CASSLRPFGYNEQSF.

At least ten counts were recorded for this clonotype. The chain is built from TRBV28 and TRBJ1-2; 8 bases line up with TRBD1. The CDR3 sequence is 15 residues long. J lost 5 bases, V lost 4 bases, and 9 bases had no gene match. Per germline, CDR1 MDHEN and CDR2 SYDVKM. The CDR3 sequence is CASSSADRDPYGYTF. The CDR3, as DNA: TGTGCCAGCAGTTCCGCGGACAGGGACCCATATGGCTACACCTTC.

This clonotype has ten or more counts. The V gene is TRBV2, the J gene TRBJ2-3; D is undetermined. The V and J ends lost 1 base and 0 bases respectively, with 11 bases between them. This CDR3 comprises 16 residues. The germline gives CDR1 SNHLY, CDR2 FYNNEI. The CDR3 nucleotides read TGTGCCAGCAGTGAAGTGGGAAAATTTAGCACAGATACGCAGTATTTT. This gives the protein CASSEVGKFSTDTQYF.